This is a list of T cell receptor beta chains from one sample in a study of follicular helper T cells after annual influenza vaccination. The repertoire was sequenced with immunoSEQ multiplex PCR; TCRdb's copy has only in-frame clones and lacks some. The table records several thousand clones, 75% to 90% of them present only once. Specimen: CXCR5- memory CD4+ T cells sorted from blood, collected on the day of influenza vaccination. These receptors all come from an adult who received the influenza vaccine. Both conserved end residues are part of each CDR3. Fields, in order: clone size, V gene, J gene, CDR3 protein. Size values are once, few and many counts, or a class for expanded clones, and some rows have none.

clone size: .; V gene: TRBV19; J gene: TRBJ1-5; CDR3 protein: CASSSQGLEPQHF
clone size: .; V gene: TRBV19; J gene: TRBJ1-5; CDR3 protein: CASSIRRDRFYSNQPQHF
clone size: .; V gene: TRBV19; J gene: TRBJ2-5; CDR3 protein: CASSTQGAQETQYF
clone size: few; V gene: TRBV20-1; J gene: TRBJ2-7; CDR3 protein: CSARGAVEQYF
clone size: .; V gene: TRBV6-5; J gene: TRBJ1-5; CDR3 protein: CASSLTGVNQPQHF
clone size: .; V gene: TRBV18; J gene: TRBJ1-4; CDR3 protein: CASSLRDSKLFF
clone size: .; V gene: TRBV13; J gene: TRBJ2-5; CDR3 protein: CASSLDPGRETQYF
clone size: .; V gene: TRBV15; J gene: TRBJ2-1; CDR3 protein: CATSRDGARRVSNEQFF
clone size: .; V gene: TRBV18; J gene: TRBJ2-7; CDR3 protein: CASSPGLVLALSEQYF
clone size: .; V gene: TRBV25-1; J gene: TRBJ2-7; CDR3 protein: CASSEFRGLVYEQYF
clone size: once; V gene: TRBV11-2; J gene: TRBJ1-1; CDR3 protein: CASSSQGARTEAFF
clone size: once; V gene: TRBV14; J gene: TRBJ1-2; CDR3 protein: CASSLGGWYGYTF
clone size: .; V gene: TRBV29-1; J gene: TRBJ1-1; CDR3 protein: CSVGGFNTEAFF
clone size: once; V gene: TRBV10-3; J gene: TRBJ1-2; CDR3 protein: CAITNGDGYGYTF
clone size: once; V gene: TRBV5-6; J gene: TRBJ1-2; CDR3 protein: CASSPGYGGGYTF
clone size: .; V gene: TRBV2; J gene: TRBJ2-5; CDR3 protein: CASSEETTSETQYF
clone size: few; V gene: TRBV27; J gene: TRBJ1-5; CDR3 protein: CASSGRRGLPSQHF
clone size: .; V gene: TRBV6-5; J gene: TRBJ2-7; CDR3 protein: CASSYQGQGYEQYF
clone size: .; V gene: TRBV7-9; J gene: TRBJ1-2; CDR3 protein: CASSLGGASYTF
clone size: .; V gene: TRBV29-1; J gene: TRBJ1-1; CDR3 protein: CSARGAGTEAFF
clone size: once; V gene: TRBV13; J gene: TRBJ1-2; CDR3 protein: CASSLGTARGGYTF
clone size: once; V gene: TRBV2; J gene: TRBJ1-1; CDR3 protein: CASSKGNTEAFF
clone size: .; V gene: TRBV18; J gene: TRBJ1-1; CDR3 protein: CASSRDRVHTEAFF
clone size: once; V gene: TRBV7-8; J gene: TRBJ2-5; CDR3 protein: CASSSGPQETQYF
clone size: .; V gene: TRBV6-6; J gene: TRBJ2-2; CDR3 protein: CASSGTGLASPGELFF
clone size: .; V gene: TRBV11-3; J gene: TRBJ2-7; CDR3 protein: CASSLWSISYEQYF
clone size: .; V gene: TRBV4-2; J gene: TRBJ1-2; CDR3 protein: CASSQDQFPDSYGYTF
clone size: .; V gene: TRBV2; J gene: TRBJ2-3; CDR3 protein: CASVGRGGRTDTQYF